Presented here are 14 T cell receptor beta chains from one specimen sequenced in a study of blood T cell repertoires in COVID-19. Only in-frame clones appear in the TCRdb table, and some are missing; sequencing was by immunoSEQ multiplex PCR. The table shows about 410,000 clones, with 75% to 90% occurring only once. Sequencing was carried out using peripheral blood. The receptors stem from a woman between 40 and 55 years old with COVID-19, enrolled during active disease.

The gene calls are TRBV6-2 or TRBV6-3 and TRBJ2-3; 12 positions agree with TRBD2. After removal of 6 bases from V and 1 base from J, the junction contained 5 bases not matched to a gene. CDR1 is MNHEY and CDR2 is SVGEGT in the germline V gene. The CDR3 has 16 residues. In nucleotides, the CDR3 is TGTGCCAGCAGCCGACTAGCGGGAGACGGCACAGATACGCAGTATTTT. It encodes CASSRLAGDGTDTQYF.

This clone was counted between two and nine times. V is TRBV7-3 and J is TRBJ2-1; the match to TRBD2 covers 7 bases. Germline loops: CDR1 SGHTA, CDR2 FQGTGA. The junction had 2 bases not matched to a gene; V was cut back by 5 bases and J by 1 base. The CDR3 is 14 amino acids. CDR3 loop: CASSRGGSYNEQFF. CDR3 bases: TGTGCCAGCAGCCGGGGAGGGTCCTACAATGAGCAGTTCTTC.

This clone was seen only once. The chain joins TRBV9 to TRBJ1-2; unclear D gene. Germline V lookup: CDR1 SGDLS, CDR2 YYNGEE. The CDR3 length is 15 residues. Trimming removed 2 bases from V and 4 bases from J, with 15 bases in between. The CDR3: CASSVGEGGFYGYTF. CDR3 in DNA: TGTGCCAGCAGCGTCGGGGAGGGTGGGTTCTATGGCTACACCTTC.

Notes on this clone: Other nucleotide sequences from this sample produce the same CDR3. The CDR3 DNA reads as TGTGCCAGCAGCTTAAGAGGGATCAATTCACCCCTCCACTTT. Translated, it gives CASSLRGINSPLHF. V usage is TRBV5-6 and J usage is TRBJ1-6; the D is unclear. Trimming stripped 2 bases from V and 7 bases from J, with 10 bases between. The CDR3 is made up of 14 amino acids. Per the germline V gene, CDR1 is SGHDT and CDR2 is YYEEEE.

The chain recombines TRBV28 with TRBJ1-5, with 10 positions matching TRBD1. The CDR3 has 15 amino acids. Losses at the gene ends were 6 bases for V and 11 bases for J; bases not matched to a gene: 13. Germline V gene sequence: CDR1 MDHEN, CDR2 SYDVKM. The CDR3 nucleotides read TGTGCCAGCAGCAAAAGTGGGACAGGGGCCATGGCCCAGCATTTT. This gives the protein CASSKSGTGAMAQHF. Full variable domain (remainder filled in from reference TRBV28 and TRBJ1-5): DVKVTQSSRYLVKRTGEKVFLECVQDMDHENMFWYRQDPGLGLRLIYFSYDVKMKEKGDIPEGYSVSREKKERFSLILESASTNQTSMYLCASSKSGTGAMAQHFGDGTRLSIL.

The table lists this clone with a count of one. J is TRBJ1-1 and V is TRBV18; 7 bases map to TRBD1. Germline V lookup: CDR1 KGHSH, CDR2 LQKENI. The CDR3 contains 15 residues. V dropped 6 bases and J dropped 7; count of bases not matched to a gene: 14. CDR3 amino acids: CASSDTTGSIGEAFF. CDR3 sequence (DNA): TGTGCCAGCTCGGATACGACAGGGTCGATTGGTGAAGCTTTCTTT.

The CDR3 nucleotides read TGTGCCAGCAGTTACTCGAATTGGGGGCAATTCCCCATCTATGGCTACACCTTC. This encodes CASSYSNWGQFPIYGYTF. This sequence joins TRBV6-2 or TRBV6-3 and TRBJ1-2; TRBD1 is a possible D gene (6 bases). Trimming cost V 0 bases and J 4 bases, with 21 bases left between them. In germline, CDR1 is MNHEY, CDR2 SVGEGT. There are 18 residues in the CDR3.

The V call is TRBV2, the J call TRBJ2-5; D is perhaps TRBD2 (7 bases). Trimming removed 6 bases at V and 4 bases at J, with 21 bases between. The CDR3 totals 16 residues. Per the germline V gene, CDR1 is SNHLY and CDR2 is FYNNEI. CDR3 loop: CASRLGGGGRGETQYF. CDR3 in DNA: TGTGCCAGCAGGCTGGGGGGAGGGGGTCGAGGAGAGACCCAGTACTTC. Based on the CDR3 plus reference TRBV2 and TRBJ2-5, the full variable domain is EPEVTQTPSHQVTQMGQEVILRCVPISNHLYFYWYRQILGQKVEFLVSFYNNEISEKSEIFDDQFSVERPDGSNFTLKIRSTKLEDSAMYFCASRLGGGGRGETQYFGPGTRLLVL.

The chain combines TRBV5-5 with TRBJ2-7, with TRBD1 as a possible D gene (6 bases). CDR3 length equals 15 residues. The germline CDR1 and CDR2 sequences are SGHKS and YYEKEE (reference sequence). With 3 bases removed from V and 2 bases from J, the gap between germline ends came to 15 bases. CDR3 sequence reads: CASSSLDRSTYEQYF. DNA for the CDR3: TGTGCCAGCAGCTCCCTAGACAGGTCCACCTACGAGCAGTACTTC.

In its sample, this clone was seen a few times. This sequence joins TRBV6-6 and TRBJ1-5, with TRBD1 identical over 7 bases. Germline loops: CDR1 MNHNY, CDR2 SVGAGI (reference sequence). CDR3 length: 16 amino acids. V was pared by 7 bases and J by 4 bases, with 13 bases of the junction left unmatched. CDR3: CASTSQGGSTNQPQHF. The CDR3 region has the DNA TGTGCCAGCACCTCTCAGGGGGGCTCAACAAATCAGCCCCAGCATTTT.

This clone showed up just a few times. Other nucleotide sequences in the sample specify the same CDR3. The V gene is TRBV19, the J gene TRBJ1-6; D may be TRBD1 (5 bases). Deletions cut 3 bases from V and 7 bases from J, with 10 bases between. This CDR3 has 14 residues. Germline values: CDR1 LNHDA, CDR2 SQIVND (reference sequence). In DNA, the CDR3 is TGTGCCAGTAGTATTGTGGGGGGGAATTCACCCCTCCACTTT. Protein: CASSIVGGNSPLHF.

As concerns this clone: A much bigger clone sits one base away, suggesting this may be a read error. The chain has TRBV6-2 or TRBV6-3 and TRBJ1-2; the match to TRBD1 covers 7 bases. The CDR3 covers 13 residues. Looked up from germline, CDR1 is MNHEY and CDR2 is SVGEGT. V lost 4 bases and J lost 4; bases outside the gene matches: 3. The CDR3 region is CASSSGTVYGYTF. For the CDR3, the DNA is TGTGCCAGCAGTTCCGGGACAGTCTATGGCTACACCTTC.

This chain connects TRBV6-5 to TRBJ2-4; possibly TRBD2 for D (5 bases). V was trimmed by 11 bases and J by 6 bases, leaving 17 bases between them. The CDR3 is 13 residues long. Germline V gene sequence: CDR1 MNHEY, CDR2 SVGAGI. CDR3 sequence (DNA): TGTGCCGTTCTCAGTTCCAGCGGAAACATTCAGTACTTC. The encoded protein is CAVLSSSGNIQYF.

The chain carries TRBV30 and TRBJ2-3; D possibly corresponds to TRBD2 (5 bases). The germline V gene has CDR1 GTSNPN and CDR2 SVGIG (reference sequence). Trimming stripped 3 bases from V and 6 bases from J, with 13 bases between. The CDR3 contains 13 residues. CDR3 nucleotide sequence: TGTGCCTGGAGGCGGGCACGTCAGGATACGCAGTATTTT. Residues: CAWRRARQDTQYF.